This passage covers 16 T cell receptor beta chains from one sample sequenced in a study of human T cells and chemical hapten exposure. Time point specified: patch test 3, about 24 weeks after DPC sensitization. Treatment described: therapeutic diphenylcyclopropenone sensitization with weekly scalp DPC. A single record per CDR3 protein comes from TCRdb applying MiXCR to the RACE reads. The sample holds about 71,000 distinct CDR3 sequences, 11% seen once. This sample comprised whole blood, obtained in connection with sensitization to the hapten diphenylcyclopropenone (DPC). These receptors originate from a woman aged 50 to 60 with alopecia areata. Some clones in this sample may be carry-over from other donors' samples.

This clonotype was observed a few times. The chain has TRBV28 and TRBJ1-3, with 9 bases lining up with TRBD1. From germline, CDR1 is MDHEN and CDR2 SYDVKM. CDR3 size: 16 residues. With 6 bases clipped from V and 11 bases from J, the junction kept 17 bases outside the gene matches. The chain's CDR3 is CASSRHTGGLSGAIYF. The CDR3 DNA reads as TGTGCCAGCAGCCGCCACACAGGGGGCCTAAGTGGGGCCATATATTTT. Full variable domain (outside the CDR3, taken from reference TRBV28 and TRBJ1-3): DVKVTQSSRYLVKRTGEKVFLECVQDMDHENMFWYRQDPGLGLRLIYFSYDVKMKEKGDIPEGYSVSREKKERFSLILESASTNQTSMYLCASSRHTGGLSGAIYFGEGSWLTVV.

This clonotype occurred a few times. The chain carries TRBV18 and TRBJ2-2; D not resolved. Germline V gene data show CDR1 as KGHSH and CDR2 as LQKENI. Trimming left V 1 base short and J 10 bases short, with 10 bases between. The CDR3 spans 13 residues. CDR3 sequence reads: CASSPRTIVELFF. The CDR3 nucleotides are TGTGCCAGCTCACCACGGACGATCGTGGAGCTGTTTTTT.

Ten or more counts support this clonotype. The chain carries TRBV7-2 and TRBJ2-7, with TRBD2 identical over 12 bases. Germline V gives CDR1 SGHTA, CDR2 FQGNSA. CDR3 length: 15 amino acids. Unmatched junction bases numbered 3, after V lost 3 bases and J lost 3 bases. CDR3 loop: CASSLGLAGLYEQYF. The CDR3 nucleotides read TGTGCCAGCAGCTTGGGACTAGCGGGCCTCTACGAGCAGTACTTC.

V is TRBV11-2 and J is TRBJ2-1, with 12 bases identical to TRBD2. Unmatched junction bases numbered 5, after V lost 5 bases and J lost 0 bases. Germline values: CDR1 SGHAT, CDR2 FQNNGV. This CDR3 has 17 amino acids. The CDR3 nucleotides are TGTGCCAGCAGCGGGACTAGCGGGCTCGGCTCCTACAATGAGCAGTTCTTC. Translating it yields CASSGTSGLGSYNEQFF.

In this sample, this clonotype turned up a few times. The rearrangement uses TRBV29-1 and TRBJ2-3; 7 bases fit TRBD2. The CDR3 is 13 amino acids. CDR1 is SQVTM and CDR2 is ANQGSEA in the germline V gene. Trimming removed 4 bases from V and 7 bases from J; junction bases left unmatched: 8. DNA for the CDR3: TGCAGCGTTGCGAGGGGACTATCAAATACGCAGTATTTT. Its protein product is CSVARGLSNTQYF.

This clonotype was observed at least ten times. The chain recombines TRBV7-2 with TRBJ2-7; D is uncertain. Trimming took 10 bases from V and 0 from J, leaving 13 bases between them. The CDR3 has 13 amino acids. In germline, CDR1 is SGHTA, CDR2 FQGNSA. The CDR3: CATKPPGSYEQYF. The CDR3 DNA follows: TGTGCCACCAAGCCCCCGGGCTCCTACGAGCAGTACTTC.

This clonotype was seen at least ten times. J is TRBJ2-3 and V is TRBV11-2; D is tentatively TRBD1 or TRBD2 (5 bases each). CDR3 length: 14 amino acids. CDR1 is SGHAT, CDR2 FQNNGV, per germline. V shed 5 bases and J shed 3 bases, with 12 bases lying between them. In DNA form, the CDR3 reads TGTGCCAGCAGCCCAACTAGGGGAACAGATACGCAGTATTTT. Its translation is CASSPTRGTDTQYF.

This clonotype was seen many times. The V and J genes are TRBV7-9 and TRBJ2-1; 7 nucleotides match TRBD1. The germline V gene encodes CDR1 SEHNR and CDR2 FQNEAQ (reference sequence). V was clipped by 5 bases and J by 7 bases; unmatched bases: 11. The CDR3 sequence is 15 residues long. This CDR3 reads CASSERSGGWNEQFF. In DNA, the CDR3 is TGTGCCAGCAGCGAGAGGTCAGGGGGATGGAATGAGCAGTTCTTC.

The chain links TRBV27 to TRBJ1-1, with D unclear. V lost 5 bases to trimming and J lost 0 bases, with 13 bases between them. Germline V CDR1 and CDR2: MNHEY, SMNVEV (reference sequence). The CDR3 has 15 residues. CDR3 sequence: CASSPTGNLNTEAFF. The CDR3 region has the DNA TGTGCCAGCAGTCCCACTGGTAACCTGAACACTGAAGCTTTCTTT.

As concerns this clonotype: At one of its ends the junction is not consistent with the germline gene, which may arise from a read error. The chain uses TRBV6-5 and TRBJ1-3; D is unclear. Germline V gene data show CDR1 as MNHEY and CDR2 as SVGAGI. The CDR3 is 17 residues long. CDR3 nucleotides: TGTGCCAGCAGTTATGTGGCCGACGGCTGGATTGGAAACACCTTATATTTT. Protein sequence: CASSYVADGWIGNTLYF.

This clonotype has a single count. V gene TRBV11-2 combines with J gene TRBJ1-2; D possibly corresponds to TRBD1 (5 bases). CDR1 SGHAT and CDR2 FQNNGV come from the germline V gene. V was shortened by 4 bases and J by 6 bases, with 18 bases between the two germline ends. The CDR3 is 15 amino acids. The CDR3 spells CASSSTQAGMDGYTF. CDR3 nucleotide sequence: TGTGCCAGCAGCTCCACTCAGGCAGGGATGGATGGCTACACCTTC.

V and J are TRBV9 and TRBJ2-3; 7 positions match TRBD2. The CDR3 is 16 residues long. V dropped 2 bases and J dropped 0; count of bases not matched to a gene: 6. Germline V lookup: CDR1 SGDLS, CDR2 YYNGEE. The CDR3 reads CASSVSLASSTDTQYF. The CDR3 nucleotides are TGTGCCAGCAGCGTGTCACTAGCGTCTAGCACAGATACGCAGTATTTT.

This clonotype was seen more than once but under ten times. The chain has TRBV7-2 and TRBJ2-5; D is unresolved. The CDR3 runs to 13 residues. Germline lookup yields CDR1 SGHTA and CDR2 FQGNSA. V dropped 0 bases and J dropped 3 bases, with 5 bases sitting between them. The CDR3 nucleotides are TGTGCCAGCAGCTTAGCGCGAAAAGAGACCCAGTACTTC. It translates to CASSLARKETQYF.

This clonotype was seen ten or more times. The chain has TRBV4-3 and TRBJ1-6; D gene ambiguous. Germline assignment: CDR1 LGHNA and CDR2 YSLEER. The CDR3 loop spans 14 amino acids. Trimming took 1 base from V and 10 from J, leaving 11 bases between them. DNA of the CDR3: TGCGCCAGCAGCCAAGGAGTAGCGGGGTCACCCCTCCACTTT. Its protein product is CASSQGVAGSPLHF.

This clonotype was seen repeatedly, ten times or more. The V and J genes are TRBV11-2 and TRBJ2-5, with TRBD1 as a possible D gene (5 bases). Germline V gives CDR1 SGHAT, CDR2 FQNNGV. This CDR3 contains 16 residues. Trimming left V 5 bases short and J 2 bases short, with 18 bases between. The DNA for the CDR3 is TGTGCCAGCAGCCCCCCCCGCTCAGGGAATCAAGAGACCCAGTACTTC. Translation: CASSPPRSGNQETQYF.

The chain couples TRBV28 to TRBJ2-2; D not resolved. Germline CDR1 is MDHEN and CDR2 is SYDVKM. CDR3 length: 12 amino acids. The V gene lost 8 bases and the J gene lost 4 bases, with 8 bases spanning the gap. The CDR3 here is CASPDGTGELFF. CDR3 in DNA: TGTGCCAGCCCGGACGGCACCGGGGAGCTGTTTTTT. Combining the CDR3 with reference TRBV28 and TRBJ2-2 gives the whole variable domain DVKVTQSSRYLVKRTGEKVFLECVQDMDHENMFWYRQDPGLGLRLIYFSYDVKMKEKGDIPEGYSVSREKKERFSLILESASTNQTSMYLCASPDGTGELFFGEGSRLTVL.